These 4 T cell receptor beta chains were all obtained from the same sample, sequenced in a study of control samples from healthy donors and cancer patients. Produced via immunoSEQ multiplex PCR; TCRdb's table is partial and in-frame only. The data show 150,000 to 200,000 clones, 70% to 90% seen once. The sample taken for sequencing was blood. Source of these receptors: a man aged 25 to 45 in good health.

The chain joins TRBV12-3 or TRBV12-4 to TRBJ2-2, with D hard to call. V was cut by 6 bases and J by 7 bases, with 12 bases left in between. The CDR3 consists of 13 residues. Here the CDR3 DNA reads TGTGCCAGCAGGAACCTACTTAGCGGGGAGCTGTTTTTT. This gives the protein CASRNLLSGELFF.

The CDR3 nucleotides are TGTGCCAGCAGCCACAGGGGTGAGCAGTACTTC. It translates to CASSHRGEQYF. The genes are TRBV27 and TRBJ2-7; TRBD1 matches 7 bases. CDR1 is MNHEY and CDR2 is SMNVEV in the germline V gene (reference sequence). The CDR3 is 11 residues long. V shed 6 bases, J shed 7 bases, and the junction held 3 bases outside the gene matches.

The chain has TRBV30 and TRBJ2-3; TRBD1 aligns across 11 bases. Per the germline V gene, CDR1 is GTSNPN and CDR2 is SVGIG (reference sequence). The CDR3 sequence is 15 residues long. Losses at the gene ends were 5 bases for V and 5 bases for J; bases not matched to a gene: 9. Here the CDR3 reads CAWSIGTGGVDTQYF. Written as DNA, the CDR3 is TGTGCCTGGTCGATTGGGACAGGGGGGGTAGATACGCAGTATTTT.

V usage is TRBV28 and J usage is TRBJ1-1; 8 bases line up with TRBD1. The V gene's germline CDR1 is MDHEN and CDR2 SYDVKM. V shed 6 bases, J shed 10 bases, and the junction held 13 bases outside the gene matches. The CDR3 contains 14 residues. The CDR3 region has the DNA TGTGCCAGCAGCCCATTCCTCCCCGGGACAGGAGCTTTCTTT. Amino acid sequence: CASSPFLPGTGAFF.